This entry concerns a single T cell receptor (beta chain). Its antigen remains unidentified. The sample holds no much larger clone one base away, and base qualities are not on file. The trim is 0 bases for V and 4 bases for J, with a gap of 23 bases between the germline ends. The CDR3 spans 19 residues, from the cysteine through the phenylalanine. The read is trimmed to its CDR3 DNA, 57 bases read in frame from base 1. For CDR1 and CDR2, the germline V gene lists SGHRS and YFSETQ. The donors were a few dozen Caucasian individuals from Russia, aged roughly 6 to 100 years, who were systemically healthy. Each donor gave 8.5 to 10 milliliters of peripheral blood, collected into EDTA-treated Vacutainer tubes. Ficoll-Paque density-gradient centrifugation was used to isolate PBMCs, with at least 6.5 million per sample. Total RNA, at least 6 micrograms per sample, was extracted from PBMCs with Trizol reagent. For every donor, flow cytometry on a PBMC aliquot measured the percentage of naive CD45RAhigh/CD27high T cells.

The data stem from a study of blood T cells in healthy people across ages (dated by TCRdb to between 2015 and 2017). With respect to the entire study: In model experiments, template switching captured about one uniquely barcoded TCR beta cDNA molecule for every two T cells. Four age groups were formed from the donors: young (average 16 years), middle-aged (approximately 41), aged (more than 55) and long-lived (about 80). For two donors (one aged 18 to 30 and one aged 80 or older), the study analyzed two additional independent replicas of 1 million unique cDNA reads from the same blood draw. Using deep sequencing normalized with unique cDNA molecular identifiers, the study measured how TCR beta repertoire diversity changes with age. To avoid experimental bias, donors of different ages were randomly spread across the sequencing lanes. The paper's findings and limits, for the study overall: Estimates of total diversity from one million sequenced T cells were regarded as lower bounds and underestimates. There was a strong correlation between observed TCR beta diversity and the percentage of naive T cells measured by flow cytometry. Compared with the aged group, more naive CD4+ T cells, fewer expanded clones and increased TCR diversity were shown by the long-lived group, suggesting age selection. Donor CMV infection status was unknown, potentially confounding age-related changes in expanded clonotypes. As age increased, observed TCR beta diversity per million T cells dropped in a roughly linear way, and a significant reduction was already evident by age roughly 36. Conclusive comparison of naive and antigen-experienced compartments was prevented by the profiling of bulk unsorted PBMCs.

The library came from 5' RACE. TCRdb lists the instrument as Illumina HiSeq 2500. A second PCR of roughly 7 to 11 cycles was performed with a sample-barcoded 5' primer and a J-beta primer mix. A unique molecular identifier was introduced onto each TCR beta cDNA molecule by a template-switch 5' adaptor carrying 12 random nucleotides. Each sample yielded at least 2.5 million CDR3-containing paired-end reads. First-strand cDNA was synthesized from all RNA with the Mint cDNA synthesis kit, primed by a TRBC-specific oligonucleotide. Following uracil-DNA glycosylase treatment, a first 18-cycle PCR with universal primers M1SS and BC2_uni_R was performed on all cDNA. In the source study's methods: Normalization of each sample was performed by random selection of 1 million high-quality reads, each carrying a distinct molecular identifier. Reads sharing molecular identifiers were discarded rather than binned into consensus sequences. CDR3 identification, clonotype clustering and error correction used MiTCR with a Q25 quality threshold and the strictest error-elimination algorithm. A nonparametric unseen species model with Euler transformation was used to estimate a lower bound on total TCR beta diversity. TCRdb reworked the public reads: Q25 trimming with fastp, MiXCR clone assembly, productive beta chains retained. Rows with one shared CDR3 protein collapse into an entry with the most common genes and DNA. The V and J calls here are based on TCRdb, not the publication. This sample comprises under 850,000 distinct CDR3 sequences, roughly 35% of them detected only once. Over 10% of the sample goes to the ten largest clones.

The V and J segments used are TRBV5-1 and TRBJ2-1; the D gene could be either TRBD1 or TRBD2, each agreeing at 6 bases. This clonotype was sampled from a man aged 18 to 30 in good health. Sequencing was carried out using blood. The CDR3: CASSLAGGGGRGSYNEQFF. The DNA is as follows: TGCGCCAGCAGCTTGGCCGGAGGGGGTGGCCGGGGTTCTTACAATGAGCAGTTCTTC.